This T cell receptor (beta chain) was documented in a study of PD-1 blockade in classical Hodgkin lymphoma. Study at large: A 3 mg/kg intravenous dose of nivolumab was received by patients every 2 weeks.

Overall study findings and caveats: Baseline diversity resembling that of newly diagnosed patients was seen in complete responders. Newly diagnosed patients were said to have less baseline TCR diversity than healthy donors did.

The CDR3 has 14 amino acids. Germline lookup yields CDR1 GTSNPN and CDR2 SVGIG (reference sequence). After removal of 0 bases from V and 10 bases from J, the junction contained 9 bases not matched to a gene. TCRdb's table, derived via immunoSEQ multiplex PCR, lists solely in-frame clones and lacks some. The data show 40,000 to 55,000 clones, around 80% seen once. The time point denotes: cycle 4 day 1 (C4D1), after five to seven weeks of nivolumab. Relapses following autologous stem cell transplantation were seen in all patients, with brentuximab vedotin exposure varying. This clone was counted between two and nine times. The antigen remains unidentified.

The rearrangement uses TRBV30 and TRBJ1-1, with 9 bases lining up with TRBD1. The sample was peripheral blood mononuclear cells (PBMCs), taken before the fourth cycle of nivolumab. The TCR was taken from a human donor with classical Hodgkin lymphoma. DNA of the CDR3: TGTGCCTGGAGTGTAGGGGGCGGGACAGGGCGAGCTTTCTTT. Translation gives CAWSVGGGTGRAFF.